This TCR beta chain emerged from a study of CD4 T cells in relation to SARS-CoV-2 and coronaviruses. About the research overall: PBMCs were cultured with antigen for roughly nine days before TCR beta sequencing. Of the patients, about 8 were male, 4 female, two Hispanic. Convalescent donors were aged about 21 to 72, with median roughly 40 years.

The germline V gene has CDR1 SQVTM and CDR2 ANQGSEA. V was trimmed by 5 bases and J by 6 bases, leaving 21 bases between them. CDR3 length equals 15 residues. Clones were read by immunoSEQ multiplex PCR, and TCRdb kept only the in-frame ones, dropping some. Of around 40,000 clones in the sample, over 75% were seen once. To note about this clone: The antigen is undetermined.

The sample was naive CD4+ T cells from PBMCs, cultured in vitro. Stated subset: naive CD4+ T cells isolated by negative enrichment. The sequence derives from an adult with COVID-19. The chain is built from TRBV29-1 and TRBJ2-3, with D possibly matching TRBD1 (6 bases). The CDR3 coding sequence is TGCAGCGTTAGCAGGACAGTGGATGGGAAGGATACGCAGTATTTT. Translated: CSVSRTVDGKDTQYF.